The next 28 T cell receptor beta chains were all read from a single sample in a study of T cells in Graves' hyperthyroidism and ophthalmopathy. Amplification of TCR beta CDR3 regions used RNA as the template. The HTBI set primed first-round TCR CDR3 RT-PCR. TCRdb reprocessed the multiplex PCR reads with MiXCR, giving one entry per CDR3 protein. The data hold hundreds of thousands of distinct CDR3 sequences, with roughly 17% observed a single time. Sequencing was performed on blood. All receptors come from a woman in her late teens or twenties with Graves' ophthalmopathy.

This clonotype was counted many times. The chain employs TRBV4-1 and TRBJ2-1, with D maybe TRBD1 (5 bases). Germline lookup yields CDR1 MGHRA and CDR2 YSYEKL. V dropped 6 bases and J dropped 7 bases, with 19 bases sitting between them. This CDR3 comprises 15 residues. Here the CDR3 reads CASSVDSTRANEQFF. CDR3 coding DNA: TGCGCCAGCAGTGTAGACAGCACCCGGGCAAATGAGCAGTTCTTC.

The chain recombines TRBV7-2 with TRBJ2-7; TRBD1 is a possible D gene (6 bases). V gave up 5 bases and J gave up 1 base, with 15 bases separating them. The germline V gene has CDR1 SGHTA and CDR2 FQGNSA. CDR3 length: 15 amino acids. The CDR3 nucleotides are TGTGCCAGCAGCCAAACCGGGACACCTTCCTACGAGCAGTACTTC. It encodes CASSQTGTPSYEQYF.

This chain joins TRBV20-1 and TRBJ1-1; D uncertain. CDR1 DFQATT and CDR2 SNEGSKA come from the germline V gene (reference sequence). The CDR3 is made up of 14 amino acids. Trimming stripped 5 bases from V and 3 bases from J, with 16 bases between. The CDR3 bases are TGCAGTGCTCGCAATAGGACCGGAGACACTGAAGCTTTCTTT. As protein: CSARNRTGDTEAFF.

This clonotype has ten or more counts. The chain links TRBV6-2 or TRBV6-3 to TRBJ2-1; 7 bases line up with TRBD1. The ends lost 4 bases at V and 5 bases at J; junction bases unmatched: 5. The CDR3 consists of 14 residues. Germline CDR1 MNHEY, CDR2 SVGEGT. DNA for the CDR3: TGTGCCAGCAGTTCCGGGACAGTCCACAATGAGCAGTTCTTC. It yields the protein CASSSGTVHNEQFF.

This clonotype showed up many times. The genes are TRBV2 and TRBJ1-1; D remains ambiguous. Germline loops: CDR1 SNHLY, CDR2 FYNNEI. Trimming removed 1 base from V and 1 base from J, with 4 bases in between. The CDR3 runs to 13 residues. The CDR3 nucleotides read TGTGCCAGCAGTGAAGAGGGGAACACTGAAGCTTTCTTT. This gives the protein CASSEEGNTEAFF.

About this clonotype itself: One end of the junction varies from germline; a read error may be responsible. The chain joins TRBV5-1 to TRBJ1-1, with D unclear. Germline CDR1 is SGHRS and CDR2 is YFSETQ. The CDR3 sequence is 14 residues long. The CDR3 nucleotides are TGCGCCAGCAGCTTCGACCCGCAGTACACTGGAGCTTTCTTT. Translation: CASSFDPQYTGAFF.

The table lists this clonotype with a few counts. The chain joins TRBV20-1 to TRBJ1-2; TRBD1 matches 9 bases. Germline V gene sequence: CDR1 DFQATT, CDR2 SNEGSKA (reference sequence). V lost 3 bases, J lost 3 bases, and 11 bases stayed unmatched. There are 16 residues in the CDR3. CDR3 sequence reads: CSARDRGLLRDYGYTF. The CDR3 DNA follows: TGCAGTGCTAGGGACAGGGGTCTGTTGAGGGACTATGGCTACACCTTC.

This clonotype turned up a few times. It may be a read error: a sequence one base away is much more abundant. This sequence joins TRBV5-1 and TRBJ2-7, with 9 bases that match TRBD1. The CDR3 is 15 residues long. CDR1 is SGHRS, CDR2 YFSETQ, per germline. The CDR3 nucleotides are TGCGCCAGCAGCAACCGGGACAGGGACTCCTACGAGCAGCACTTC. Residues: CASSNRDRDSYEQHF.

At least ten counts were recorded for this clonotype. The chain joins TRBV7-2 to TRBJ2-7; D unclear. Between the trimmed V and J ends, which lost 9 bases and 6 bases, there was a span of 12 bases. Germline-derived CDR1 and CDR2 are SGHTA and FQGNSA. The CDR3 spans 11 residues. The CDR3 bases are TGTGCCAGACCCCGTGATTCCGAGCAGTACTTC. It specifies CARPRDSEQYF. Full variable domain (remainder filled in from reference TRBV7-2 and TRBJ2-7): GAGVSQSPSNKVTEKGKDVELRCDPISGHTALYWYRQSLGQGLEFLIYFQGNSAPDKSGLPSDRFSAERTGGSVSTLTIQRTQQEDSAVYLCARPRDSEQYFGPGTRLTVT.

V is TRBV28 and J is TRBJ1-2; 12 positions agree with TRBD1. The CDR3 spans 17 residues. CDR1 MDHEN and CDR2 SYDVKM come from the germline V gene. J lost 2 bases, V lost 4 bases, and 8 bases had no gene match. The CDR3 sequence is CASSSLGTGGANYGYTF. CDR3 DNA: TGTGCCAGCAGTTCTCTCGGGACAGGGGGCGCGAACTATGGCTACACCTTC.

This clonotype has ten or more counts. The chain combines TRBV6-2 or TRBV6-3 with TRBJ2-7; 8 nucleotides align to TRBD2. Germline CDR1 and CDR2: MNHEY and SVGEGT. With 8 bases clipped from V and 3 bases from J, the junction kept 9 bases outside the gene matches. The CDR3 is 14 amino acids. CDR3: CASRDWRGVYEQYF. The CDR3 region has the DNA TGTGCCAGCCGTGACTGGCGGGGGGTCTACGAGCAGTACTTC.

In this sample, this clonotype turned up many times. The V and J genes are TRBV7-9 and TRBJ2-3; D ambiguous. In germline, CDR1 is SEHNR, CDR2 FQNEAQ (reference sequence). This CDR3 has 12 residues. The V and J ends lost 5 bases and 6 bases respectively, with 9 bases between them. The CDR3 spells CASSPTADTQYF. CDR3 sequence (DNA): TGTGCCAGCAGCCCCACAGCGGATACGCAGTATTTT.

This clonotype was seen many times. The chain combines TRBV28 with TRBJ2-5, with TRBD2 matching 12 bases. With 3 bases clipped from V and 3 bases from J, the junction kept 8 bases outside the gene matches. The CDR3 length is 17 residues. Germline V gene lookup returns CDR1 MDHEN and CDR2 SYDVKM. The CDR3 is CASSFTPTSGSEETQYF. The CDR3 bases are TGTGCCAGCAGTTTCACTCCGACTAGCGGGAGTGAAGAGACCCAGTACTTC.

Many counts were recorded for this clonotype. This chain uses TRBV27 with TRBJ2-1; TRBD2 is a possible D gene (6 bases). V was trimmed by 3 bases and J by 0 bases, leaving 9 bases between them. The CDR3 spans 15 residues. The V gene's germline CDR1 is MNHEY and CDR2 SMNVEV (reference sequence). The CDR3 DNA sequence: TGTGCCAGCAGTTTCTTCGGGAGCTCCTACAATGAGCAGTTCTTC. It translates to CASSFFGSSYNEQFF.

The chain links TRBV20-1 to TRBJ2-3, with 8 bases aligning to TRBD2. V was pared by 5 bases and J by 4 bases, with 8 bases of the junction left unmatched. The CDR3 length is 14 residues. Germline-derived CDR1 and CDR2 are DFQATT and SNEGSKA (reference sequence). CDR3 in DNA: TGCAGTGCTTACGCGGGAGGAGGGGCAGATACGCAGTATTTT. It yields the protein CSAYAGGGADTQYF.

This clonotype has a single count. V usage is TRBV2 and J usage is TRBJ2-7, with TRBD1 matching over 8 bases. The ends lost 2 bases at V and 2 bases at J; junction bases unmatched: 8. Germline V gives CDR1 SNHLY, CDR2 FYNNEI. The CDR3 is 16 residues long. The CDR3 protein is CASSETRQGTPYEQYF. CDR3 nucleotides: TGTGCCAGCAGTGAAACGCGACAGGGGACCCCCTACGAGCAGTACTTC.

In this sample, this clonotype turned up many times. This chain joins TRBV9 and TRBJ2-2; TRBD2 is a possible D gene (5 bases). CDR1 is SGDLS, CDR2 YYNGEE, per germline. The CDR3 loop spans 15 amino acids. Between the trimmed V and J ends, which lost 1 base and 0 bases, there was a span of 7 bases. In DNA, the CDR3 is TGTGCCAGCAGCGTACTCGGGACGAACACCGGGGAGCTGTTTTTT. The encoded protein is CASSVLGTNTGELFF.

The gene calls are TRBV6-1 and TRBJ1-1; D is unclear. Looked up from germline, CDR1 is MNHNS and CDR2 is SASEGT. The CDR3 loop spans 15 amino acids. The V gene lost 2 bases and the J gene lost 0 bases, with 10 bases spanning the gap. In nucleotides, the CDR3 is TGTGCCAGCAGTGAATCAGCAGCACTGAACACTGAAGCTTTCTTT. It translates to CASSESAALNTEAFF.

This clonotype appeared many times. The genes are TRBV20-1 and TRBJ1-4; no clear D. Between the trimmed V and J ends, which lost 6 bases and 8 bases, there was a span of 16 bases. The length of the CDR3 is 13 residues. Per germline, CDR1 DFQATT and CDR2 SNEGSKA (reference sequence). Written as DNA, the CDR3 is TGCAGTGCCCTCCTAGGGAATGGGGAAAAACTGTTTTTT. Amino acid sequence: CSALLGNGEKLFF.

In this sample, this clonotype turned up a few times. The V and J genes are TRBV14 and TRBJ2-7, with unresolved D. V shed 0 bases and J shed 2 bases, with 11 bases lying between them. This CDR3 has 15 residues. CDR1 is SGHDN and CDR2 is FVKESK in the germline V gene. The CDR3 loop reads CASSQEKGRTYEQYF. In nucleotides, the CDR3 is TGTGCCAGCAGCCAAGAGAAGGGCAGAACCTACGAGCAGTACTTC.

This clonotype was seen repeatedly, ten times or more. CDR3 protein: CASSQDKQGGVETQYF. The CDR3 DNA sequence: TGCGCCAGCAGCCAAGACAAACAGGGAGGTGTCGAGACCCAGTACTTC. V and J are TRBV4-1 and TRBJ2-5; D may match TRBD1 or TRBD2 (6 bases each). Germline loops: CDR1 MGHRA, CDR2 YSYEKL. V lost 0 bases and J 5 bases, leaving 16 bases between the germline ends. The CDR3 totals 16 residues.

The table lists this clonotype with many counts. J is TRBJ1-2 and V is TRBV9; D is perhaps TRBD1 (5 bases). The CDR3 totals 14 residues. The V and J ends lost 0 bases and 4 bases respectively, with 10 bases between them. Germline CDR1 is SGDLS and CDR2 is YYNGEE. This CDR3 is CASSVGGSSYGYTF. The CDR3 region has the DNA TGTGCCAGCAGCGTAGGGGGCAGTTCCTATGGCTACACCTTC. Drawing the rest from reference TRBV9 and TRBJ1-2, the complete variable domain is DSGVTQTPKHLITATGQRVTLRCSPRSGDLSVYWYQQSLDQGLQFLIQYYNGEERAKGNILERFSAQQFPDLHSELNLSSLELGDSALYFCASSVGGSSYGYTFGSGTRLTVV.

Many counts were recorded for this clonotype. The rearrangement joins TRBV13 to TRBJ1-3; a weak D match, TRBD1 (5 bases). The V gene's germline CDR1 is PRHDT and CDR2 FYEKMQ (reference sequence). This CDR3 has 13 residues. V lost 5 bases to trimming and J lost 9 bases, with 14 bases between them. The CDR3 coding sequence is TGTGCCAGCAGCCGCGGCGTGGGGCGCACCATATATTTT. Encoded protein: CASSRGVGRTIYF.

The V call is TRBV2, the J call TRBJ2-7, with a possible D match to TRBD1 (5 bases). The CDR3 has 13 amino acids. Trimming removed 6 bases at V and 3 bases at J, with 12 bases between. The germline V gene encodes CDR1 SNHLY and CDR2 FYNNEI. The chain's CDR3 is CASSFDSRYEQYF. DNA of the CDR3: TGTGCCAGCAGCTTCGACAGCCGCTACGAGCAGTACTTC.

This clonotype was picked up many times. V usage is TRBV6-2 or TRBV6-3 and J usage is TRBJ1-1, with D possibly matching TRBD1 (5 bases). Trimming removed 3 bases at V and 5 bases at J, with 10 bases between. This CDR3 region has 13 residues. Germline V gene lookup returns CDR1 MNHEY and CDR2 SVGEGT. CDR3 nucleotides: TGTGCCAGCAGTTATGTCCGGACAACTGAAGCTTTCTTT. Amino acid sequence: CASSYVRTTEAFF.

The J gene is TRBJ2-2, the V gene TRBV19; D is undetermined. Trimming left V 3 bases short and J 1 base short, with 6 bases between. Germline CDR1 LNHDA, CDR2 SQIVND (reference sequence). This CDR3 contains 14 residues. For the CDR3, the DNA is TGTGCCAGTAGTATTTATAAGAACACCGGGGAGCTGTTTTTT. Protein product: CASSIYKNTGELFF. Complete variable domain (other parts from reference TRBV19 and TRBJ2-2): DGGITQSPKYLFRKEGQNVTLSCEQNLNHDAMYWYRQDPGQGLRLIYYSQIVNDFQKGDIAEGYSVSREKKESFPLTVTSAQKNPTAFYLCASSIYKNTGELFFGEGSRLTVL.

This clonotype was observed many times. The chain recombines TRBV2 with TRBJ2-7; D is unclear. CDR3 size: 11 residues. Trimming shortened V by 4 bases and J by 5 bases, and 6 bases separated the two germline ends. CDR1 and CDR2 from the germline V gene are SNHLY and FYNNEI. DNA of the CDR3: TGTGCCAGCAGTGTCCCCAACGAGCAGTACTTC. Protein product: CASSVPNEQYF. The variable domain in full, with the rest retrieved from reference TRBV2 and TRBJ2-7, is EPEVTQTPSHQVTQMGQEVILRCVPISNHLYFYWYRQILGQKVEFLVSFYNNEISEKSEIFDDQFSVERPDGSNFTLKIRSTKLEDSAMYFCASSVPNEQYFGPGTRLTVT.

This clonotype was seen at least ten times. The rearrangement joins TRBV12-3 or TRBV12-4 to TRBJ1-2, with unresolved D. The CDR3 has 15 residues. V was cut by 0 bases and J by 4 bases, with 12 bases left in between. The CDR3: CASSLAPLSPYGYTF. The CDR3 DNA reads TGTGCCAGCAGTTTAGCCCCCCTGAGCCCCTATGGCTACACCTTC.